The rows below give T cell receptor beta chains drawn from one sample of a study of STAT5B mutations in CD4+ large granular lymphocyte leukemia. Produced via immunoSEQ multiplex PCR; TCRdb's table is partial and in-frame only. The sample has tens of thousands of clones, just under 75% seen once. The sample consisted of CD4+ T cells from blood buffy coats. Source of these receptors: a human donor in good health. Each CDR3 is given with its conserved first and last residue. A D gene is named only where the DNA matches it firmly. Not all rows give a size; the values are once, few, many and, for expanded clones, a class.

j_call v_call d_call clone_size cdr3_aa cdr3_nt
TRBJ1-1 TRBV7-8 . . CASSRQNTEAFF TGTGCCAGCAGCCGTCAGAACACTGAAGCTTTCTTT
TRBJ1-1 TRBV19 . . CASSIASQVNTEAFF TGTGCCAGTAGTATAGCGTCACAGGTGAACACTGAAGCTTTCTTT
TRBJ1-6 TRBV5-5 . . CASSLLSQGNSPLHF TGTGCCAGCAGCTTGTTGTCACAGGGAAATTCACCCCTCCACTTT
TRBJ1-2 TRBV2 TRBD1 few CASSGQGYYGYTF TGTGCCAGCAGTGGACAGGGATACTATGGCTACACCTTC
TRBJ2-2 TRBV30 . . CAWKLGLVTGELFF TGTGCCTGGAAATTGGGCTTGGTCACCGGGGAGCTGTTTTTT
TRBJ1-5 TRBV19 TRBD1 once CASSTLTGFDQPQHF TGTGCCAGTAGTACCCTGACAGGGTTCGATCAGCCCCAGCATTTT
TRBJ1-4 TRBV6-1 . . CASNRGSVREKLFF TGTGCCAGCAACCGGGGTTCCGTGAGGGAAAAACTGTTTTTT
TRBJ2-7 TRBV7-9 . . CASSVQGSSDEQYF TGTGCCAGCAGCGTCCAGGGGAGTTCTGACGAGCAGTACTTC
TRBJ2-3 TRBV2 TRBD1 . CASSRQGEGTDTQYF TGTGCCAGCAGTCGACAGGGGGAAGGCACAGATACGCAGTATTTT
TRBJ2-5 TRBV5-8 TRBD1 . CASSSRTGGAETQYF TGTGCCAGCAGCTCGAGGACAGGCGGCGCTGAGACCCAGTACTTC
TRBJ2-7 TRBV19 . . CASSSGGGGLFYEQYF TGTGCCAGTAGTTCAGGAGGGGGGGGACTCTTCTACGAGCAGTACTTC
TRBJ2-2 TRBV7-2 . . CASSLEGPPTGELFF TGTGCCAGCAGCTTAGAGGGACCCCCCACCGGGGAGCTGTTTTTT
TRBJ2-1 TRBV5-1 . . CASSFLATTSNEQFF TGCGCCAGCAGCTTTCTAGCTACAACCTCCAATGAGCAGTTCTTC
TRBJ1-1 TRBV6-6 . . CASSKIRQFGTEAFF TGTGCCAGCAGTAAAATTCGACAGTTTGGGACTGAAGCTTTCTTT
TRBJ1-1 TRBV28 . . CASSPVTMNTEAFF TGTGCCAGCAGTCCGGTCACCATGAACACTGAAGCTTTCTTT
TRBJ1-1 TRBV7-9 . . CAGSAEMNTEAFF TGTGCCGGATCGGCAGAAATGAACACTGAAGCTTTCTTT
TRBJ1-5 TRBV2 TRBD1 . CASSSQGKGNQPQHF TGTGCCAGCAGTTCACAGGGGAAGGGCAATCAGCCCCAGCATTTT
TRBJ1-3 TRBV2 . few CASREDVGSGNTIYF TGTGCCAGCAGGGAAGACGTGGGCTCTGGAAACACCATATATTTT
TRBJ2-3 TRBV4-1 TRBD2 . CASGAGVYTDTQYF TGCGCCAGCGGAGCGGGGGTATACACAGATACGCAGTATTTT
TRBJ2-1 TRBV10-3 TRBD2 . CAIATGTSGRAPTNEQFF TGTGCCATCGCTACAGGGACCAGCGGGAGGGCCCCTACAAATGAGCAGTTCTTC
TRBJ2-3 TRBV19 . . CASMGPGPRGDTQYF TGTGCCAGTATGGGACCGGGACCGAGGGGGGATACGCAGTATTTT
TRBJ1-2 TRBV14 . . CASSPGDDGFYGYTF TGTGCCAGCAGCCCTGGAGACGACGGATTCTATGGCTACACCTTC
TRBJ2-3 TRBV11-3 . . CASSKAASTDTQYF TGTGCCAGCAGCAAAGCGGCTAGCACAGATACGCAGTATTTT
TRBJ1-5 TRBV7-8 . . CASSPIGGINQPQHF TGTGCCAGCAGCCCCATCGGGGGGATTAATCAGCCCCAGCATTTT
TRBJ1-1 TRBV29-1 . few CSVEVVGDTEAFF TGCAGCGTTGAAGTGGTAGGGGACACTGAAGCTTTCTTT
TRBJ1-2 TRBV29-1 . . CSVGDSGSRGYTF TGCAGCGTTGGTGACTCAGGGTCGCGGGGCTACACCTTC
TRBJ1-6 TRBV14 . . CASSLGLSDSPLHF TGTGCCAGCAGTCTAGGGTTATCGGATTCACCCCTCCACTTT
TRBJ2-3 TRBV5-6 . . CASSLGVDTQYF TGTGCCAGCAGCTTAGGGGTAGATACGCAGTATTTT
TRBJ2-7 TRBV7-2 . . CASSLAGDYEQYF TGTGCCAGCAGCTTAGCGGGGGACTACGAGCAGTACTTC
TRBJ1-2 TRBV19 TRBD1 . CASSIRPDGTGGYGYTF TGTGCCAGTAGTATACGCCCCGACGGCACAGGGGGCTATGGCTACACCTTC
TRBJ1-4 TRBV19 TRBD1 . CASSIVAGGDEKLFF TGTGCCAGTAGTATAGTCGCAGGGGGGGATGAAAAACTGTTTTTT
TRBJ1-1 TRBV27 . . CASSLYDRNTEAFF TGTGCCAGCAGTTTATACGACCGAAACACTGAAGCTTTCTTT
TRBJ2-5 TRBV7-9 . . CASSRGRQETQYF TGTGCCAGCAGCCGAGGGAGACAAGAGACCCAGTACTTC